This T cell receptor beta chain came from a study of cytomegalovirus exposure and HLA in healthy donors. This clone has a handful of counts. Primers: 60 Vbeta forward and 13 Jbeta reverse. Only in-frame clones appear in the TCRdb table, and some are missing; sequencing was by immunoSEQ multiplex PCR. The repertoire holds about 190,000 clones, with around 79% as singletons. The sequence derives from a woman between 18 and 29 years old in good health and CMV-seronegative. The source material was PBMCs.

CDR3 in amino acids: CASSPGTSSADTQYF. CDR3 in DNA: TGTGCCAGCAGTCCCGGGACTAGCTCAGCTGATACGCAGTATTTT. The chain is built from TRBV28 and TRBJ2-3, with 9 bases that match TRBD2. Per the germline V gene, CDR1 is MDHEN and CDR2 is SYDVKM. This CDR3 region has 15 residues. The J segment lost 6 bases and the V segment lost 5 bases, leaving 9 bases of the junction unmatched. The full variable domain, rest sourced from reference TRBV28 and TRBJ2-3, is DVKVTQSSRYLVKRTGEKVFLECVQDMDHENMFWYRQDPGLGLRLIYFSYDVKMKEKGDIPEGYSVSREKKERFSLILESASTNQTSMYLCASSPGTSSADTQYFGPGTRLTVL.